The clone carrying this TCR beta chain was seen repeatedly, ten times or more. Its target is unknown. The germline gives CDR1 DFQATT, CDR2 SNEGSKA (reference sequence). This CDR3 comprises 13 residues. Unmatched junction bases numbered 5, after V lost 0 bases and J lost 9 bases. RNA transcripts were the template for amplifying TCR beta CDR3 regions. First-round RT-PCR with HTBI primers amplified the TCR CDR3 region. TCRdb called the multiplex PCR reads again in MiXCR, with one record for every CDR3 protein. Here the sample spans 250,000 to 300,000 distinct CDR3 sequences, over 15% being singletons. The sample originates from a study of T cells in Graves' hyperthyroidism and ophthalmopathy. The study, taken as a whole, reports: Blood shared most expanded thyroid clonotypes above 0.001. A model built on 13 V-J features separated ophthalmopathy from stable hyperthyroidism.

The V gene is TRBV20-1, the J gene TRBJ2-4; 7 bases map to TRBD2. The material sequenced was blood. The clonotype originates from a woman aged 60 to 75 with Graves' ophthalmopathy. The CDR3 is CSARDRVAGIQYF. The DNA for the CDR3 is TGCAGTGCTAGAGATAGGGTAGCGGGCATTCAGTACTTC.